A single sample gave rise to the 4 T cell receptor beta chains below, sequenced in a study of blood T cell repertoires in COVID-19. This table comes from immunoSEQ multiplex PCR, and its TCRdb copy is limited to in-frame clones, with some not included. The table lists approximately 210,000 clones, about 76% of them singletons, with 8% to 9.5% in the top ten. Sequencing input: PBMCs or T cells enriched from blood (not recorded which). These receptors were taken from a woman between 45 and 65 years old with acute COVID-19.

As DNA, the CDR3 is TGTGCCAGCAGAGGACAGGCTAATGAAAAACTGTTTTTT. Amino acids: CASRGQANEKLFF. The V and J genes are TRBV5-8 and TRBJ1-4; 7 bases map to TRBD1. The CDR3 spans 13 residues. Trimming removed 5 bases from V and 3 bases from J; junction bases left unmatched: 1. CDR1 and CDR2 (germline): SGHTS, YDEGEE.

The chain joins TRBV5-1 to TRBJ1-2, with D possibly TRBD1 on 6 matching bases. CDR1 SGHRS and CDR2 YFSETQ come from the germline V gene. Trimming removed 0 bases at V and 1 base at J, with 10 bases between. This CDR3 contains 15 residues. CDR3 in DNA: TGCGCCAGCAGCTTGGACAGGGCTAATAACTATGGCTACACCTTC. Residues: CASSLDRANNYGYTF.

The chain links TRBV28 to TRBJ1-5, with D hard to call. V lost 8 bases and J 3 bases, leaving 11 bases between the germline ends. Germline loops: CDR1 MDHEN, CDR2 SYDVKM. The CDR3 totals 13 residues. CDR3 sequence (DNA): TGTGCCAGCGTCAGGCCAAACAATCAGCCCCAGCATTTT. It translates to CASVRPNNQPQHF.

The CDR3 sequence is CASKGQSHRGGGSYNEQFF. CDR3 in DNA: TGTGCCAGCAAAGGACAGTCCCATAGGGGCGGGGGTTCCTACAATGAGCAGTTCTTC. The chain uses TRBV19 and TRBJ2-1, with D tentatively TRBD2 (7 bases). Trimming pared 9 bases from V and 1 base from J, leaving 28 bases between. This CDR3 is built from 19 residues. The germline CDR1 and CDR2 sequences are LNHDA and SQIVND (reference sequence). Complete variable domain (other parts from reference TRBV19 and TRBJ2-1): DGGITQSPKYLFRKEGQNVTLSCEQNLNHDAMYWYRQDPGQGLRLIYYSQIVNDFQKGDIAEGYSVSREKKESFPLTVTSAQKNPTAFYLCASKGQSHRGGGSYNEQFFGPGTRLTVL.